The 3 T cell receptor beta chains in this list originate from one sample, sequenced in a study of shared clonotypes between healthy human individuals (dated by TCRdb to the early 2020s). Receptors were amplified or captured by the immunoSEQ multiplex PCR assay. TCRdb retrieved this table from immuneACCESS and kept in-frame rearrangements only. Not all clones are present; in checked studies, unresolved V genes account for under half, and no reason is known for the remainder. A total of around 2.1 million clones appear in this sample, roughly 91% of them only once. The ten largest account for under 2% of the sample. CD8 naive samples were CD45RO-negative cells positively selected for CCR7, giving a CD45RA+CCR7+ population that excluded TemRA cells. Sequencing was carried out using naive CD8+ T cells from PBMCs. What the cell subset or site label conveys for this sample: CD45RA+CCR7+. These receptors were taken from a man aged 18 to 29 in good health. Some clones in this sample may be carry-over from other donors' samples.

The J gene is TRBJ1-1, the V gene TRBV5-1; 7 positions agree with TRBD1. Germline V gene lookup returns CDR1 SGHRS and CDR2 YFSETQ. The CDR3 is 15 residues long. With V trimmed by 4 bases and J by 4 bases, 10 bases remained unmatched. In nucleotides, the CDR3 is TGCGCCAGCAGCGCGGGACGAGACAGGGTCACTGAAGCTTTCTTT. Protein: CASSAGRDRVTEAFF. The variable domain in full, with the rest retrieved from reference TRBV5-1 and TRBJ1-1, is KAGVTQTPRYLIKTRGQQVTLSCSPISGHRSVSWYQQTPGQGLQFLFEYFSETQRNKGNFPGRFSGRQFSNSRSEMNVSTLELGDSALYLCASSAGRDRVTEAFFGQGTRLTVV.

Concerning this clone itself: At the DNA level, this CDR3 is encoded by other sequences in the same sample as well. V is TRBV19 and J is TRBJ1-1; weak D call: TRBD1 (5 bases). Germline V gene lookup returns CDR1 LNHDA and CDR2 SQIVND (reference sequence). Trimming cost V 6 bases and J 4 bases, with 9 bases left between them. The CDR3 covers 12 residues. The CDR3, as DNA: TGTGCCAGTAGGATGGGGGGCACTGAAGCTTTCTTT. Its translation is CASRMGGTEAFF. The whole variable domain, remainder taken from reference TRBV19 and TRBJ1-1, is DGGITQSPKYLFRKEGQNVTLSCEQNLNHDAMYWYRQDPGQGLRLIYYSQIVNDFQKGDIAEGYSVSREKKESFPLTVTSAQKNPTAFYLCASRMGGTEAFFGQGTRLTVV.

J is TRBJ2-2 and V is TRBV9, with 9 bases matching TRBD1. In germline, CDR1 is SGDLS, CDR2 YYNGEE. V shed 3 bases, J shed 6 bases, and the junction held 9 bases outside the gene matches. The CDR3 loop spans 16 amino acids. CDR3 DNA sequence: TGTGCCAGCAGCGAGCGGACAGGGGCACATGCCGGGGAGCTGTTTTTT. It is translated as CASSERTGAHAGELFF.